This TCR beta chain was found in a study of CD8+ T cells in alopecia areata. The overall study: The duration of tofacitinib was 6 to 18 months, with 6 months off drug afterward.

RNA was isolated and reverse transcribed to cDNA, the sequencing template. Generated by immunoSEQ multiplex PCR, the TCRdb table keeps only in-frame clones and is missing some. Of some 200,000 clones listed, 50% to 60% are singletons. Broader study findings: Against the mouse data, patients shared TCRs less clearly, possibly for HLA reasons.

Details on this clone: The antigen is unknown.

The origin of this receptor is a human donor with alopecia areata. The source was CD4+ T cells sorted from blood, collected at week 0.

This chain's CDR3 is CASSSRGSFSYEQYF. DNA for the CDR3: TGTGCCAGCAGTAGCCGGGGGTCATTTTCCTACGAGCAGTACTTC. The genes are TRBV6-5 and TRBJ2-7, with D maybe TRBD2 (6 bases). CDR3 length: 15 residues. Germline V lookup: CDR1 MNHEY, CDR2 SVGAGI. Trimming removed 5 bases from V and 1 base from J, with 15 bases in between.